Below, one T cell receptor (beta chain) is given with its context. V was clipped by 4 bases and J by 11 bases, with 17 bases between them. This CDR3 spans 13 amino acids. Germline CDR1 SGHAT, CDR2 FQDESV (reference sequence). Sequencing used immunoSEQ multiplex PCR; TCRdb keeps in-frame clones, though not all of them. The data contain about 140,000 clones, approximately 88% of them singletons. The data derive from a study of blood T cell repertoires in COVID-19. The rearrangement uses TRBV11-1 and TRBJ1-1; D is ambiguous. This sequence originates from a man aged 55-75 years with active or convalescent COVID-19. Material: peripheral blood. The CDR3 region is CASSYSSAERAFF. The CDR3 bases are TGTGCCAGCAGCTACTCGTCCGCGGAGCGGGCTTTCTTT.